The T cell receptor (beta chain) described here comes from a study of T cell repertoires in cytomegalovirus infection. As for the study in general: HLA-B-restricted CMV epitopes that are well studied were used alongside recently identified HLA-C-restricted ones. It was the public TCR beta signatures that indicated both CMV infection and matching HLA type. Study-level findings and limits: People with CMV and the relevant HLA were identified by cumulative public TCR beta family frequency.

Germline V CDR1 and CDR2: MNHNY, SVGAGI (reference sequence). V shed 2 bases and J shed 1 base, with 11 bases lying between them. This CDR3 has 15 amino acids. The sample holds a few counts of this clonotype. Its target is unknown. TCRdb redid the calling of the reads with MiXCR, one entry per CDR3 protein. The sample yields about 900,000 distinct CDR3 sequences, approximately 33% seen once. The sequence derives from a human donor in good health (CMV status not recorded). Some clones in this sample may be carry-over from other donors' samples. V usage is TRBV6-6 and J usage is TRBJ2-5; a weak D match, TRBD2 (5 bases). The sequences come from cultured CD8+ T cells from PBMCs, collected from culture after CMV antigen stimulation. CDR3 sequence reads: CASSYPSLPQETQYF. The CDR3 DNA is TGTGCCAGCAGTTACCCTAGCCTACCCCAAGAGACCCAGTACTTC.